Each of the 29 T cell receptor beta chains below was sequenced from the same sample in a study of cytomegalovirus exposure and HLA in healthy donors. Vbeta (60) and Jbeta (13) primers were used in the PCR. Produced via immunoSEQ multiplex PCR; TCRdb's table is partial and in-frame only. The repertoire holds 160,000 or so clones, roughly 85% seen once, with 0.7% to 1% in the top ten. The sequenced sample consisted of PBMCs. These receptors all come from a woman in her twenties or thirties in good health and CMV-seronegative.

The chain joins TRBV19 to TRBJ1-5; 9 positions agree with TRBD1. Unmatched junction bases numbered 3, after V lost 5 bases and J lost 7 bases. Looked up from germline, CDR1 is LNHDA and CDR2 is SQIVND (reference sequence). The CDR3 is 13 amino acids. The CDR3 sequence is CASSLTGGQPQHF. CDR3 nucleotide sequence: TGTGCCAGTAGTTTGACAGGGGGACAGCCCCAGCATTTT. The complete variable domain, with remaining parts taken from reference TRBV19 and TRBJ1-5, reads DGGITQSPKYLFRKEGQNVTLSCEQNLNHDAMYWYRQDPGQGLRLIYYSQIVNDFQKGDIAEGYSVSREKKESFPLTVTSAQKNPTAFYLCASSLTGGQPQHFGDGTRLSIL.

This chain uses TRBV7-6 with TRBJ1-5, with 9 bases aligning to TRBD1. This CDR3 contains 15 residues. V was pared by 0 bases and J by 4 bases, with 1 base of the junction left unmatched. CDR1 and CDR2 (germline): SGHVS, FNYEAQ. CDR3 sequence reads: CASSLADRGNQPQHF. The DNA for the CDR3 is TGTGCCAGCAGCTTAGCGGACAGGGGAAATCAGCCCCAGCATTTT.

The V gene is TRBV27, the J gene TRBJ2-1, with D perhaps TRBD1 (6 bases). Germline CDR1 MNHEY, CDR2 SMNVEV (reference sequence). The CDR3 loop spans 14 amino acids. V dropped 4 bases and J dropped 6 bases, with 13 bases sitting between them. Here the CDR3 reads CASSWGRAGNEQFF. The CDR3 nucleotides read TGTGCCAGCAGTTGGGGGCGGGCGGGCAATGAGCAGTTCTTC.

Regarding this clone: This sample includes further DNA sequences coding for the same CDR3. V is TRBV7-9 and J is TRBJ2-5; 8 nucleotides line up with TRBD1. The CDR3 sequence is 13 residues long. From germline, CDR1 is SEHNR and CDR2 FQNEAQ (reference sequence). Trimming took 1 base from V and 5 from J; bases not matched to a gene: 0. CDR3 loop: CASSLDRGETQYF. CDR3 bases: TGTGCCAGCAGCTTAGACAGGGGGGAGACCCAGTACTTC.

This chain joins TRBV29-1 and TRBJ2-5, with 9 bases lining up with TRBD1. Unmatched junction bases numbered 6, after V lost 4 bases and J lost 6 bases. CDR3 length equals 13 residues. Germline V gene lookup returns CDR1 SQVTM and CDR2 ANQGSEA. The CDR3 loop reads CSVAGQGKKTQYF. CDR3 DNA sequence: TGCAGCGTTGCGGGACAGGGTAAGAAGACCCAGTACTTC.

The chain has TRBV7-9 and TRBJ2-7, with 9 positions matching TRBD1. The trim removed 4 bases at V and 2 bases at J, leaving 9 bases unmatched. The germline V gene has CDR1 SEHNR and CDR2 FQNEAQ (reference sequence). This CDR3 has 16 residues. The CDR3 bases are TGTGCCAGCAGCTCTACCGGGACAGGGATTGCCTACGAGCAGTACTTC. It specifies CASSSTGTGIAYEQYF. Supplemented by reference TRBV7-9 and TRBJ2-7, the full variable domain reads DTGVSQNPRHKITKRGQNVTFRCDPISEHNRLYWYRQTLGQGPEFLTYFQNEAQLEKSRLLSDRFSAERPKGSFSTLEIQRTEQGDSAMYLCASSSTGTGIAYEQYFGPGTRLTVT.

The rearrangement uses TRBV27 and TRBJ2-3; D is undetermined. Germline V gene sequence: CDR1 MNHEY, CDR2 SMNVEV (reference sequence). V lost 5 bases and J 5 bases, leaving 11 bases between the germline ends. CDR3 length: 13 amino acids. The CDR3 is CASSPPVLDTQYF. CDR3 bases: TGTGCCAGCAGTCCCCCAGTGCTAGATACGCAGTATTTT.

The chain recombines TRBV6-1 with TRBJ2-7; possible D gene TRBD1, 5 bases. CDR1 is MNHNS and CDR2 is SASEGT in the germline V gene. The CDR3 length is 15 residues. V lost 6 bases and J 0 bases, leaving 15 bases between the germline ends. CDR3 bases: TGTGCCAGCAGGGTCGGACATAAAAGCTCCTACGAGCAGTACTTC. It encodes CASRVGHKSSYEQYF.

This chain uses TRBV9 with TRBJ2-3; D is unresolved. V was cut by 0 bases and J by 6 bases, with 11 bases left in between. This CDR3 region has 14 residues. CDR1 and CDR2 (germline): SGDLS, YYNGEE. The CDR3 DNA follows: TGTGCCAGCAGCGTAGGTCCCTCTCGGGATACGCAGTATTTT. Protein: CASSVGPSRDTQYF.

The chain recombines TRBV27 with TRBJ1-6, with 9 nucleotides matching TRBD1. Per germline, CDR1 MNHEY and CDR2 SMNVEV (reference sequence). With V trimmed by 4 bases and J by 7 bases, 8 bases remained unmatched. This CDR3 region has 16 residues. DNA of the CDR3: TGTGCCAGCAGTTGGGGGACAGGGTCCCCCAATTCACCCCTCCACTTT. Its translation: CASSWGTGSPNSPLHF.

This clone was seen only a few times. CDR3 residues: CASSPTFRGQAFF. CDR3 in DNA: TGTGCCAGCAGTCCAACCTTCAGGGGACAGGCTTTCTTT. The chain links TRBV28 to TRBJ1-1; 7 nucleotides agree with TRBD1. Germline-derived CDR1 and CDR2 are MDHEN and SYDVKM. CDR3 length: 13 amino acids. Trimming cost V 5 bases and J 11 bases; bases outside gene matches: 11.

The rearrangement joins TRBV4-1 to TRBJ2-2; maybe TRBD1 (5 bases). Trimming pared 1 base from V and 5 bases from J, leaving 17 bases between. There are 17 residues in the CDR3. From germline, CDR1 is MGHRA and CDR2 YSYEKL. In DNA, the CDR3 is TGCGCCAGCAGCCAAGTTATCAGGACATCAGCGACCGGGGAGCTGTTTTTT. Residues: CASSQVIRTSATGELFF.

The chain carries TRBV6-1 and TRBJ1-5, with D possibly TRBD1 on 5 matching bases. CDR1 is MNHNS and CDR2 is SASEGT in the germline V gene. This CDR3 has 13 residues. V was clipped by 7 bases and J by 5 bases, with 12 bases between them. Written as DNA, the CDR3 is TGTGCCAGCACGGTGGGGCCGGATCAGCCCCAGCATTTT. Translating gives CASTVGPDQPQHF.

The rearrangement joins TRBV5-4 to TRBJ2-7; TRBD1 agrees at 7 bases. The CDR3 consists of 13 residues. Germline values: CDR1 SGHNT, CDR2 YYREEE (reference sequence). V dropped 5 bases and J dropped 3; count of bases not matched to a gene: 5. The CDR3 protein is CASSWDSHYEQYF. CDR3 DNA sequence: TGTGCCAGCAGTTGGGACAGCCACTACGAGCAGTACTTC.

The gene calls are TRBV6-5 and TRBJ1-3; D is ambiguous. Germline V CDR1 and CDR2: MNHEY, SVGAGI. Trimming shortened V by 2 bases and J by 4 bases, and 12 bases separated the two germline ends. The CDR3 runs 15 residues. CDR3 amino acids: CASSYDPSKGNTIYF. In DNA form, the CDR3 reads TGTGCCAGCAGTTACGATCCATCTAAAGGAAACACCATATATTTT.

This sequence joins TRBV7-2 and TRBJ1-3; D perhaps matches TRBD1 (5 bases). The CDR3 sequence is 15 residues long. CDR1 is SGHTA, CDR2 FQGNSA, per germline. Deletions cut 4 bases from V and 2 bases from J, with 12 bases between. The CDR3 protein is CASSSTRGTGNTIYF. The DNA of the CDR3 is TGTGCCAGCAGCTCAACCCGGGGGACTGGAAACACCATATATTTT.

The chain links TRBV2 to TRBJ1-2; D possibly corresponds to TRBD1 (5 bases). Trimming took off 1 base at V and 10 bases at J, with 13 bases between the two ends. The length of the CDR3 is 13 residues. The germline gives CDR1 SNHLY, CDR2 FYNNEI. The CDR3 is CASSEVPTGDYTF. CDR3 nucleotides: TGTGCCAGCAGTGAAGTGCCTACAGGAGACTACACCTTC.

This clone was recorded a few times. This chain joins TRBV27 and TRBJ2-7; a possible D gene is TRBD2 (6 bases). Germline V gives CDR1 MNHEY, CDR2 SMNVEV (reference sequence). The CDR3 totals 14 residues. Trimming cost V 5 bases and J 5 bases, with 16 bases left between them. The chain's CDR3 is CASSRQGGFDEQYF. The CDR3 nucleotides read TGTGCCAGCAGTAGGCAGGGAGGTTTCGACGAGCAGTACTTC.

CDR3 protein: CAWSWRTGSSPLHF. CDR3 bases: TGTGCCTGGAGTTGGAGGACAGGGTCTTCACCCCTCCACTTT. V usage is TRBV30 and J usage is TRBJ1-6; TRBD1 aligns across 8 bases. CDR3 length: 14 residues. Germline V CDR1 and CDR2: GTSNPN, SVGIG (reference sequence). V dropped 2 bases and J dropped 9; count of bases not matched to a gene: 6.

The chain recombines TRBV28 with TRBJ2-1, with TRBD1 identical over 7 bases. Per the germline V gene, CDR1 is MDHEN and CDR2 is SYDVKM. After removal of 6 bases from V and 2 bases from J, the junction contained 7 bases not matched to a gene. CDR3 length: 15 residues. DNA of the CDR3: TGTGCCAGCAGGGGCCGGGACAGCACCTACAATGAGCAGTTCTTC. It translates to CASRGRDSTYNEQFF.

The chain has TRBV5-5 and TRBJ1-3; D unresolved. This CDR3 has 15 residues. Trimming cost V 4 bases and J 0 bases, with 11 bases left between them. Germline V CDR1 and CDR2: SGHKS, YYEKEE (reference sequence). For the CDR3, the DNA is TGTGCCAGCAGCCCCGGACTGATCTCTGGAAACACCATATATTTT. It specifies CASSPGLISGNTIYF. Full variable domain (rest looked up from reference TRBV5-5 and TRBJ1-3): DAGVTQSPTHLIKTRGQQVTLRCSPISGHKSVSWYQQVLGQGPQFIFQYYEKEERGRGNFPDRFSARQFPNYSSELNVNALLLGDSALYLCASSPGLISGNTIYFGEGSWLTVV.

This sequence joins TRBV21-1 and TRBJ2-1; TRBD2, the table's D call, lacks a check against the DNA. TRBV21-1 is annotated as a pseudogene. The CDR3 consists of 17 residues. CDR3 loop: CASSTGLAGGPNNEQFF. The DNA of the CDR3 is TGTGCCAGCAGCACGGGACTAGCGGGGGGACCCAACAATGAGCAGTTCTTC.

The table lists this clone with a few counts. This chain uses TRBV29-1 with TRBJ2-2; 10 nucleotides align to TRBD1. Germline V gene lookup returns CDR1 SQVTM and CDR2 ANQGSEA. The CDR3 spans 15 residues. After removal of 6 bases from V and 5 bases from J, the junction contained 9 bases not matched to a gene. CDR3 in DNA: TGCAGCGTAAAACAACCGGGACAGGGGACCGGGGAGCTGTTTTTT. As protein: CSVKQPGQGTGELFF.

The genes are TRBV10-3 and TRBJ2-1; TRBD2 aligns across 9 bases. Germline V gene sequence: CDR1 ENHRY, CDR2 SYGVKD. V shed 3 bases, J shed 9 bases, and the junction held 12 bases outside the gene matches. The CDR3 has 16 residues. The CDR3 bases are TGTGCCATCAGTGATGTCCTAGCGGGATTGATTGGTGAGCAGTTCTTC. It yields the protein CAISDVLAGLIGEQFF.

The rearrangement uses TRBV19 and TRBJ2-2, with a weak D call TRBD2 (7 bases). With 5 bases removed from V and 7 bases from J, the gap between germline ends came to 11 bases. The germline gives CDR1 LNHDA, CDR2 SQIVND (reference sequence). The length of the CDR3 is 13 residues. Here the CDR3 DNA reads TGTGCCAGTAGTCGGGGGGCGAACGGGGAGCTGTTTTTT. It specifies CASSRGANGELFF.

The chain employs TRBV27 and TRBJ2-2; D is possibly TRBD2 (6 bases). Trimming cost V 6 bases and J 7 bases, with 15 bases left between them. Germline CDR1 is MNHEY and CDR2 is SMNVEV (reference sequence). This CDR3 spans 14 amino acids. CDR3 region: CASSPRRGNGELFF. In DNA form, the CDR3 reads TGTGCCAGCAGCCCGAGGCGGGGAAACGGGGAGCTGTTTTTT.

The rearrangement uses TRBV7-2 and TRBJ2-1, with 9 bases aligning to TRBD2. Germline-derived CDR1 and CDR2 are SGHTA and FQGNSA. This CDR3 contains 15 residues. V gave up 4 bases and J gave up 5 bases; unmatched junction bases: 6. The CDR3 sequence: CASSSGGRGDNEQFF. CDR3 sequence (DNA): TGTGCCAGCAGCTCGGGCGGGAGGGGGGACAATGAGCAGTTCTTC.

This clone was detected only a few times. The chain recombines TRBV5-1 with TRBJ2-3, with D possibly matching TRBD1 (7 bases). V dropped 4 bases and J dropped 0 bases, with 24 bases sitting between them. CDR1 is SGHRS and CDR2 is YFSETQ in the germline V gene. The CDR3 runs to 19 residues. CDR3 region: CASSIGRSAGQKSTDTQYF. Written as DNA, the CDR3 is TGCGCCAGCAGCATCGGACGGTCCGCGGGACAGAAAAGCACAGATACGCAGTATTTT. Variable domain in full (rest from reference TRBV5-1 and TRBJ2-3): KAGVTQTPRYLIKTRGQQVTLSCSPISGHRSVSWYQQTPGQGLQFLFEYFSETQRNKGNFPGRFSGRQFSNSRSEMNVSTLELGDSALYLCASSIGRSAGQKSTDTQYFGPGTRLTVL.

CDR3 amino acids: CASRTGSTLIGEAFF. The CDR3, as DNA: TGTGCCAGCAGAACAGGGTCAACTTTAATCGGTGAAGCTTTCTTT. The V and J genes are TRBV7-9 and TRBJ1-1; the D gene is possibly TRBD1 (6 bases). V lost 6 bases and J 7 bases, leaving 21 bases between the germline ends. The CDR3 consists of 15 residues. The germline V gene has CDR1 SEHNR and CDR2 FQNEAQ (reference sequence).